The clone carrying this T cell receptor (beta chain) appeared a single time. Its antigen is unidentified. CDR1 and CDR2 from the germline V gene are MNHEY and SVGEGT. V gave up 3 bases and J gave up 2 bases, with 20 bases separating them. There are 17 residues in the CDR3. The sample belongs to a study of T cells in Graves' hyperthyroidism and ophthalmopathy. Study-level results: Most thyroid-expanded clonotypes above 0.001 were also found in blood.

Amplified TCR beta CDR3 regions derived from RNA transcripts. The TCR CDR3 was amplified in a first-round RT-PCR using the HTBI primer set. TCRdb reprocessed the multiplex PCR reads via MiXCR and lists one record per CDR3 protein. The sample yields 500,000 to 550,000 distinct CDR3 sequences, roughly 20% seen once. Diagnosing involved the use of clinical symptoms, serum thyroxine and TRAb, thyroid ultrasound and orbital computed tomography. The genes are TRBV6-2 or TRBV6-3 and TRBJ2-7; D gene ambiguous. The material sequenced was blood. The sequence derives from a man aged 18 to 29 with Graves' hyperthyroidism. The CDR3, as DNA: TGTGCCAGCAGTTATCTGAGACCCCGAAAGTCCACCTACGAGCAGTACTTC. It translates to CASSYLRPRKSTYEQYF.